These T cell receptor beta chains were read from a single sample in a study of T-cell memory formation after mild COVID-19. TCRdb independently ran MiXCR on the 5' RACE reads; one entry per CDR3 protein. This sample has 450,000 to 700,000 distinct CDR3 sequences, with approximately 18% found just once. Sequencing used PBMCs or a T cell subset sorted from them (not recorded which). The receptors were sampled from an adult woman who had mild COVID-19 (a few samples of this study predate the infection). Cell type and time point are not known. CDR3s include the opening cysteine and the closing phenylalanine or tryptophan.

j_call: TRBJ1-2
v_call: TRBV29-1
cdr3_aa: CSVPGQGAVVNGYTF

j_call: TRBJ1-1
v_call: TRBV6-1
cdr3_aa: CASSVGTGLATEAFF

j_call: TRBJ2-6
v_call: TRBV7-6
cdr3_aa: CASSLDLRGLGANVLTF

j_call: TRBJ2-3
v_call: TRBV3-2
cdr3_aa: CASSQGLGTSEKWRFADTQYF

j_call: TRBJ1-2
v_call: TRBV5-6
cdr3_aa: CASIIQGTGGGYGYTF

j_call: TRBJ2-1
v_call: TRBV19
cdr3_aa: CASRETSGSNEQFF

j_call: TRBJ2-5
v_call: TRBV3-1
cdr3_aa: CASKRGGETQYF

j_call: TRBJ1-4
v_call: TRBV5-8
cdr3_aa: CASSLAGGPTNEKLFF

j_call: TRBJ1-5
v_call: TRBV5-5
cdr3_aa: CASSTTGTEISNQPQHF

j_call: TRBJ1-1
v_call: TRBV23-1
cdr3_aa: CASSPGQRDGEAFF

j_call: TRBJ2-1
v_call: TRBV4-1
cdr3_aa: CASSLFHEQFF

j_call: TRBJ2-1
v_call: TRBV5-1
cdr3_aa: CASSTRTGAYNEQFF

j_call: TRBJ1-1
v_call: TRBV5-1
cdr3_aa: CASSLRDPLPGGAFF

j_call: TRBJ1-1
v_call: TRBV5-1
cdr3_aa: CASSWAYRSEAEAFF

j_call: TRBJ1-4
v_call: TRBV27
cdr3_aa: CASRNRGRSESNEKLFF

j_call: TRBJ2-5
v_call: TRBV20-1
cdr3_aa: CSARGGRGSTETQYF

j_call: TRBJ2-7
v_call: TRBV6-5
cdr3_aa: CASSYVRGGIYEQYF

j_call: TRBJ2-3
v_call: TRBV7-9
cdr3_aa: CASSRTGLIDTQYF

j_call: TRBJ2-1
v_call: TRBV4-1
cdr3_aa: CASSQSSGGATWDEQFF

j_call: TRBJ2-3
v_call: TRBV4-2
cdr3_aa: CASSQDALRLAGGTDTQYF

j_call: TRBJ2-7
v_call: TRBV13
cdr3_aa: CASSLVAGGDDEQYF

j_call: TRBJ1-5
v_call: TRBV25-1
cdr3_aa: CASSEFAGTGDWQPQHF

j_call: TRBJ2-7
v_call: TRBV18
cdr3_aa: CASSPTGDIEQYF

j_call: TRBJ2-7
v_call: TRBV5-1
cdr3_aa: CASSLSASSYEQYF

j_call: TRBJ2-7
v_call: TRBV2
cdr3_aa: CASNRDGAYEQYF

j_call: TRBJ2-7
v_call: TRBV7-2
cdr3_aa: CASSPLGGFYEQYF

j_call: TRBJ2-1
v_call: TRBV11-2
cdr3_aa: CASSLAAQRDEQFF

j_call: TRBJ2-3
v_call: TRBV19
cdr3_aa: CASSTRGGEGPQYF

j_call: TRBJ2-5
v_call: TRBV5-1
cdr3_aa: CASSLQDRETQYF

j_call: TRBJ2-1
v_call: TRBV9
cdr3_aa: CASSVHLAGGINEQFF

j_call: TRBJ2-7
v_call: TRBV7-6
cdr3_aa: CASSPQAGYEQYF

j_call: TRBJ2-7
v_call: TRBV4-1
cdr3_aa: CASSPGLGQQYF

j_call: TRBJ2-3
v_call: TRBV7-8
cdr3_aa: CASSLRTSGGAPDTQYF

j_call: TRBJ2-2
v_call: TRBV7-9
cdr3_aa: CASRPKTASNTGELFF

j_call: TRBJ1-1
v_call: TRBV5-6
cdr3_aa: CASSAGRSNLNTEAFF

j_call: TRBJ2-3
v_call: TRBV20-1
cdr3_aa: CSARALGSKDTQYF

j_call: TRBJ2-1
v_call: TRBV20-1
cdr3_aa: CSASPVSLSYNEQFF

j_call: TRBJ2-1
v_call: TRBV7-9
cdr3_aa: CASSPVYGENEQFF

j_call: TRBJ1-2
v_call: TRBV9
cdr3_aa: CASSVGPGNYGYTF

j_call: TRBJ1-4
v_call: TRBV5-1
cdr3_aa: CASSLGTARAEKLFF

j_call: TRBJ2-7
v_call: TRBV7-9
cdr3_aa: CASSLGGGRKDEQYF